This T cell receptor (beta chain) is from a study of T-cell reconstitution after alpha-beta-depleted transplantation in children. Trimming removed 0 bases from V and 6 bases from J, with 14 bases in between. The germline V gene encodes CDR1 SQVTM and CDR2 ANQGSEA. CDR3 length equals 15 residues. Preparing the TCRbeta library involved the use of unique molecular identifiers. TCRdb re-called the PCR reads with MiXCR, one entry per CDR3 protein. The sample lists fewer than 550,000 distinct CDR3 sequences; 11% were seen once. This receptor was identified in a human donor who donated a stem cell graft to a child with acute myeloid leukemia. The chain has TRBV29-1 and TRBJ2-2; D may be TRBD2 (6 bases). The sequencing used PBMCs from the stem cell graft donor, collected from the stem cell graft. The CDR3 region is CSVEETTSVPGELFF. DNA for the CDR3: TGCAGCGTTGAAGAGACGACTAGTGTTCCCGGGGAGCTGTTTTTT.